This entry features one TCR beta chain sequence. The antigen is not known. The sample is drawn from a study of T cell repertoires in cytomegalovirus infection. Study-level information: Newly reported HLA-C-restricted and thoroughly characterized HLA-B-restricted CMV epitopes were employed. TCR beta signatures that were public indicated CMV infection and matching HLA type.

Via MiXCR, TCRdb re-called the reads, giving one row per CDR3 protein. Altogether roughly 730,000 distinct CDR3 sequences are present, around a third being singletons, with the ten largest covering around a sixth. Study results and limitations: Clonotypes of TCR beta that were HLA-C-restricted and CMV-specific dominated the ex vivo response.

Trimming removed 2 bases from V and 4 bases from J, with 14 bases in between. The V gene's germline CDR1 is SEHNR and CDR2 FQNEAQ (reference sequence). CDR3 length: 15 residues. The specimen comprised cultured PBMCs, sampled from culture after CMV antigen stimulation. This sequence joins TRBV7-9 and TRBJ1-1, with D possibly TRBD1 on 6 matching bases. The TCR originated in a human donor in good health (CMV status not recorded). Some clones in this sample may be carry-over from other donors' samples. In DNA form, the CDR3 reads TGTGCCAGCAGCTTAATCGCAGGGGAAGGCACTGAAGCTTTCTTT. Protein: CASSLIAGEGTEAFF.